These 12 T cell receptor beta chains share one sample of origin, sequenced in a study of spatial heterogeneity in lung cancer. These receptors' targets are unknown. Study-wide findings and caveats: Within tumors, counts of expanded alpha and beta TCRs tracked tumor mutation counts.

TCRdb redid the calling of the 5' RACE reads with MiXCR, one entry per CDR3 protein. The table shows fewer than 1,500 distinct CDR3 sequences, with roughly 32% occurring only once. The time point: sample taken at primary tumor resection. The sequencing used lung tumor tissue, collected at surgery. These receptors all come from a male donor with early-stage non-small cell lung cancer.

This clonotype was detected only a few times. The library was built for alpha chains, so this beta chain is an off-target read and its size means little. V is TRBV6-1 and J is TRBJ2-5; D possibly matches TRBD1 or TRBD2 (5 bases each). The CDR3 extends over 14 amino acids. CDR1 and CDR2 from the germline V gene are MNHNS and SASEGT. Trimming took 4 bases from V and 4 from J, leaving 13 bases between them. Here the CDR3 reads CASSAPGRPETQYF. The CDR3 DNA reads TGTGCCAGCAGTGCACCGGGACGCCCAGAGACCCAGTACTTC.

Comments on this clonotype: This beta chain lies outside the target of a library built for alpha chains; its clone size means little. CDR3 bases: TGTGCCAGCGCCCACCAAGAGACCCAGTACTTC. Translation gives CASAHQETQYF. The rearrangement links TRBV27 to TRBJ2-5; D remains ambiguous. V shed 8 bases and J shed 0 bases, with 4 bases lying between them. This CDR3 is 11 amino acids long. Germline V gene data show CDR1 as MNHEY and CDR2 as SMNVEV (reference sequence).

This clonotype was seen only a few times. Little can be read into the size of this beta chain, an off-target read in a library designed for alpha chains. The rearrangement links TRBV6-5 to TRBJ2-1; TRBD2 matches at 10 bases. There are 13 residues in the CDR3. The germline V gene encodes CDR1 MNHEY and CDR2 SVGAGI. Trimming removed 7 bases from V and 9 bases from J; junction bases left unmatched: 6. Written as DNA, the CDR3 is TGTGCCAGCACCAGGACTAGCGGAGGTGAGCAGTTCTTC. Translating it yields CASTRTSGGEQFF.

In its sample, this clonotype was seen a few times. The library was built for alpha chains, so this beta chain is an off-target read and its size means little. The chain has TRBV5-1 and TRBJ2-4, with D perhaps matching TRBD2 (5 bases). V lost 2 bases and J lost 5, with 11 bases in between. In germline, CDR1 is SGHRS, CDR2 YFSETQ. The CDR3 totals 14 residues. CDR3 loop: CASSFGELENIQYF. The CDR3 bases are TGCGCCAGCAGCTTTGGAGAACTAGAAAACATTCAGTACTTC.

As regards this clonotype: Little can be read into the size of this beta chain, an off-target read in a library designed for alpha chains. The chain links TRBV5-4 to TRBJ2-3; D is unclear. The CDR3 is made up of 12 amino acids. Germline V lookup: CDR1 SGHNT, CDR2 YYREEE (reference sequence). V lost 0 bases and J 5 bases, leaving 4 bases between the germline ends. CDR3 DNA: TGTGCCAGCAGCTTGGGAGGAGATACGCAGTATTTT. This sequence encodes CASSLGGDTQYF.

On this clonotype itself: At one boundary the junction diverges from the germline segment, which might be a read error. A library made for alpha chains picked up this beta chain off target, so its size means little. The V gene is TRBV5-4, the J gene TRBJ2-1; 9 nucleotides align to TRBD2. Germline values: CDR1 SGHNT, CDR2 YYREEE (reference sequence). This CDR3 contains 16 residues. The CDR3 DNA is TGCGCCAGCAGCTTGGGATGGAGCGGGGGGTCTAATGAGCAGTTCTTC. Translated: CASSLGWSGGSNEQFF.

Details on this clonotype: A library made for alpha chains picked up this beta chain off target, so its size means little. The J gene is TRBJ2-7, the V gene TRBV4-3; weak D call: TRBD1 (5 bases). Germline CDR1 is LGHNA and CDR2 is YSLEER. The length of the CDR3 is 13 residues. The V gene lost 4 bases and the J gene lost 0 bases, with 7 bases spanning the gap. CDR3 region: CASSRGPSYEQYF. DNA for the CDR3: TGCGCCAGCAGCCGGGGCCCCTCCTACGAGCAGTACTTC.

Sample share makes this clonotype large. Being off target in a library aimed at alpha chains, this beta chain has a size of little meaning. The chain joins TRBV6-5 to TRBJ2-3, with D perhaps assigned TRBD1 or TRBD2 (6 bases each). Germline CDR1 is MNHEY and CDR2 is SVGAGI. V lost 8 bases and J 3 bases, leaving 15 bases between the germline ends. There are 14 residues in the CDR3. Here the CDR3 reads CASRSGAGTDTQYF. The CDR3 DNA is TGTGCCAGCCGGTCGGGGGCGGGAACAGATACGCAGTATTTT.

As to this clonotype: Within a library made for alpha chains, this beta chain is off target, and its count is uninformative. The rearrangement uses TRBV11-2 and TRBJ2-5, with D perhaps TRBD1 (7 bases). V gave up 3 bases and J gave up 5 bases, with 13 bases separating them. CDR1 is SGHAT and CDR2 is FQNNGV in the germline V gene. The CDR3 is made up of 14 amino acids. CDR3 bases: TGTGCCAGCAGCTTTTCCAGGGGGGATGAGACCCAGTACTTC. This translates into CASSFSRGDETQYF.

This clonotype ranks as large (0.1 to 1%). This beta chain was picked up by a library intended for alpha chains and is off target, so its count carries little meaning. The rearrangement joins TRBV29-1 to TRBJ2-2; the D gene is possibly TRBD1 (6 bases). The V end lost 6 bases, the J end lost 6 bases, and 11 bases lay between the germline ends. The length of the CDR3 is 12 residues. Germline loops: CDR1 SQVTM, CDR2 ANQGSEA. CDR3: CSVDRQAGELFF. In nucleotides, the CDR3 is TGCAGCGTCGACAGGCAGGCCGGGGAGCTGTTTTTT.

A remark on this clonotype: This beta chain came through as a stray read in a library set up for alpha chains, and its size says little. This chain joins TRBV18 and TRBJ2-7; weak D call: TRBD1 (6 bases). Trimming left V 4 bases short and J 2 bases short, with 12 bases between. The CDR3 is 14 amino acids. Germline V gives CDR1 KGHSH, CDR2 LQKENI. DNA for the CDR3: TGTGCCAGCTCACAGATGGACAGTCCCTACGAGCAGTACTTC. Residues: CASSQMDSPYEQYF.

Of note for this clonotype: A single base separates this from a much larger clone, so it may be a read error. This beta chain is a stray sequence in a library constructed for alpha chains; its clone size is not meaningful. The chain has TRBV7-8 and TRBJ2-3; the match to TRBD2 covers 7 bases. CDR3 length: 17 residues. Germline CDR1 SGHVS, CDR2 FQNEAQ. CDR3: CAGSLAPQRGSTDTQYF. The CDR3 DNA reads TGTGCCGGCAGCTTAGCGCCCCAGCGGGGAAGCACAGATACGCAGTATTTT.